This is a list of T cell receptor beta chains from one sample in a study of blood T cells in healthy people across ages. One entry per CDR3 protein, called by TCRdb with MiXCR from the 5' RACE reads. The sample holds about 680,000 distinct CDR3 sequences, over 45% seen once. Sequencing was done on a sample of blood. These receptors came from an older woman in good health. Both conserved end residues are trimmed from each CDR3. The D gene is left open where the match is weak.

j_call d_call v_call cdr3_aa
TRBJ2-3 . TRBV12-3/TRBV12-4 ASSFQRDTQY
TRBJ2-6 . TRBV7-6 ASSLALGMRGANVLT
. . TRBV5-6 ASSLAARVYEQY
TRBJ1-1 TRBD1 TRBV20-1 SARDVQGATEAF
TRBJ2-1 . TRBV4-1 ASSQRGDSYYNEQF
TRBJ2-1 . TRBV14 ASSQRDPSYNEQF
. TRBD2 TRBV20-1 SATLAGVETQY
TRBJ2-1 . TRBV7-9 AFATRTPLRGGLIYNEQF
TRBJ1-1 TRBD1 TRBV6-6 ASSYPRQGANTEAF
TRBJ1-2 TRBD1 TRBV20-1 SARGDLGQANYGYT
TRBJ2-5 TRBD1 TRBV6-5 ASSWTGGDGETQY
TRBJ2-7 TRBD2 TRBV5-6 ASSRPSSGRFSYEQY
TRBJ1-4 TRBD1 TRBV7-9 ASSRGDRVSEKLF
TRBJ2-1 . TRBV28 ASQASVDEQF
TRBJ1-5 . TRBV9 ASSGWDIPQPQH
TRBJ2-5 . TRBV3-1 ASSQVNTERY
TRBJ2-1 . TRBV5-1 ASSLWAETYNEQF
TRBJ2-1 TRBD2 TRBV10-3 AISLAGGDRKQF
TRBJ2-5 . TRBV7-2 ASSAGTARMEQY
TRBJ1-2 . TRBV7-2 ASSLNPGLNYGYT
. . TRBV4-2 ASSQDAWGKTQY
. TRBD2 TRBV5-6 ASRWTSGISYNEQY
TRBJ2-2 . TRBV28 ASSLDGTGELF